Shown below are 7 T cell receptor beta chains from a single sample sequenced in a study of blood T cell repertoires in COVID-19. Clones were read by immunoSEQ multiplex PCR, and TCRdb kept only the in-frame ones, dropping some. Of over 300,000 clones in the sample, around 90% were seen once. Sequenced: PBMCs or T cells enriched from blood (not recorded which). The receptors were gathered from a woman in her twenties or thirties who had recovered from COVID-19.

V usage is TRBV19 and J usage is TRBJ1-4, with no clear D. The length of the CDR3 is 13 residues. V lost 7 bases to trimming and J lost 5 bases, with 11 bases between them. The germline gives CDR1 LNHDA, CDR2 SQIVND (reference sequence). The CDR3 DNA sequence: TGTGCCAGTAACGGGAACTTGAATGAAAAACTGTTTTTT. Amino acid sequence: CASNGNLNEKLFF.

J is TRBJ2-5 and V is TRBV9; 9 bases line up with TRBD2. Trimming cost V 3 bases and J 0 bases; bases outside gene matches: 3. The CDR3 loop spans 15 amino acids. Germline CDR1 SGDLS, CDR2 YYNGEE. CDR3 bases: TGTGCCAGCAGCGGTAGCGGGAGATACCAAGAGACCCAGTACTTC. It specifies CASSGSGRYQETQYF.

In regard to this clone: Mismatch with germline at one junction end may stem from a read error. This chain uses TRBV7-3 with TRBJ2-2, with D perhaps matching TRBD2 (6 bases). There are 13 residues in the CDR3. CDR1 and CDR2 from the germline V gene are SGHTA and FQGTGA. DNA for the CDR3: TGTGCCAGCAGCCGCGGGAACGCCGGGGAGCTGTTTTTT. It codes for CASSRGNAGELFF.

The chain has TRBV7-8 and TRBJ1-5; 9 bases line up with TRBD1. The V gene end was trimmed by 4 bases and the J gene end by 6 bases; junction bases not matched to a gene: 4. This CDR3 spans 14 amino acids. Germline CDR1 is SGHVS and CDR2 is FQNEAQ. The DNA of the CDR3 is TGTGCCAGCAGCTGGGAGGACAGGGGTCAGCCCCAGCATTTT. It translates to CASSWEDRGQPQHF.

CDR3 protein: CASSPRQGPYEQYF. The CDR3 DNA reads TGTGCCAGCAGCCCTCGACAGGGACCCTACGAGCAGTACTTC. V and J are TRBV9 and TRBJ2-7; 7 bases are shared with TRBD1. The CDR3 contains 14 residues. Per the germline V gene, CDR1 is SGDLS and CDR2 is YYNGEE. Losses at the gene ends were 4 bases for V and 2 bases for J; bases not matched to a gene: 6.

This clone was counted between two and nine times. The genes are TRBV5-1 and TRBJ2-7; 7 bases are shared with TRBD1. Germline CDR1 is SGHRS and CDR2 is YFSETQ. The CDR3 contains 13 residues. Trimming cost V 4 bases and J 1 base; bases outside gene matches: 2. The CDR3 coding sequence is TGCGCCAGCAGCCCGGGACAGTCCTACGAGCAGTACTTC. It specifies CASSPGQSYEQYF.

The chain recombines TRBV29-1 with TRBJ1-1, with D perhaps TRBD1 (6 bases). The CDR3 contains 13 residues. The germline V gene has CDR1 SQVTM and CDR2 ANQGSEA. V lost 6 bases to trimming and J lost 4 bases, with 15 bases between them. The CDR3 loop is CSVDSAGITEAFF. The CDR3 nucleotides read TGCAGCGTGGACAGTGCAGGTATCACTGAAGCTTTCTTT.